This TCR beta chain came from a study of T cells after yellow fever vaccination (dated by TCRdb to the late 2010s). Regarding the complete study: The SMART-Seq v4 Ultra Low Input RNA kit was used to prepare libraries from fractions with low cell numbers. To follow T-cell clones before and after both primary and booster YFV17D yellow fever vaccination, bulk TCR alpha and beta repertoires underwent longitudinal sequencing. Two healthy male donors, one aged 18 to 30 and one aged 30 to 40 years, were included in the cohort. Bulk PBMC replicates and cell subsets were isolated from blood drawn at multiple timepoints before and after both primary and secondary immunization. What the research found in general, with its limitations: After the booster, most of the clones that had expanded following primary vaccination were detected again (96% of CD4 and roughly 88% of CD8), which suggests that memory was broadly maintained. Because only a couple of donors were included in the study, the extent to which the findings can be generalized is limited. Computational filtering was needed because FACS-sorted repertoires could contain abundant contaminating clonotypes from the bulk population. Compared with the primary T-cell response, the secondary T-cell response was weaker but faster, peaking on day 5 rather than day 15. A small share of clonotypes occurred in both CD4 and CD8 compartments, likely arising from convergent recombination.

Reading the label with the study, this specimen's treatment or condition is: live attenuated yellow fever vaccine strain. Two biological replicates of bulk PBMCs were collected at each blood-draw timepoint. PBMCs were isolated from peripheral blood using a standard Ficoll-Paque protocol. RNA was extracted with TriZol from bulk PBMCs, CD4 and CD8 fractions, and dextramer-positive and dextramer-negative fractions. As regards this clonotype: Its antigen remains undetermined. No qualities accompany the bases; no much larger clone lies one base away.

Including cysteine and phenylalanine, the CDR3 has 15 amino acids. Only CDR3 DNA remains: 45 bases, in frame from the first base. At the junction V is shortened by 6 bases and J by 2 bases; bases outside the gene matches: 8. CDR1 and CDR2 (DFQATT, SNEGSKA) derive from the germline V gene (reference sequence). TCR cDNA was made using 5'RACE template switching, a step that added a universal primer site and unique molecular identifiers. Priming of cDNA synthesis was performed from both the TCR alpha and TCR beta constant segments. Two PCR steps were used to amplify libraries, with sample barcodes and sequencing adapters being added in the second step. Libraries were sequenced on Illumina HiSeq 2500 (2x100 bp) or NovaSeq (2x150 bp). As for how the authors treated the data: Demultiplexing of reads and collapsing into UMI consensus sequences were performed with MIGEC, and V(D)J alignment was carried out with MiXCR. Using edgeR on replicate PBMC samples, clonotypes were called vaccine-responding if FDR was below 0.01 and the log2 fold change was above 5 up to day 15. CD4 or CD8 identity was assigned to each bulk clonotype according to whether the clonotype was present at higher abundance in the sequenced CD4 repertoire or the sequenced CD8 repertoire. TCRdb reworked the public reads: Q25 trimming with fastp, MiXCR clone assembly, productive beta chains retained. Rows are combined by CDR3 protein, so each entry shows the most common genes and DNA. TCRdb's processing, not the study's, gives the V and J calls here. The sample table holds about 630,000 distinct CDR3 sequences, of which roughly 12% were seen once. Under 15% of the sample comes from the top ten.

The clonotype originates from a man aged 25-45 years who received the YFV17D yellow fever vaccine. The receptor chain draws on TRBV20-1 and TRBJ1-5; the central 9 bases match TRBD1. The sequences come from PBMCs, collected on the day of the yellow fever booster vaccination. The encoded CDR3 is CSATTGTGRNQPQHF. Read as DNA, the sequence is TGCAGTGCCACTACCGGGACAGGGCGCAATCAGCCCCAGCATTTT.